The clone carrying this TCR beta chain occurred a few times. CDR1 and CDR2 from the germline V gene are SGDLS and YYNGEE. The length of the CDR3 is 18 residues. Trimming pared 3 bases from V and 0 bases from J, leaving 20 bases between. Peripheral blood was drawn, roughly 10 milliliters per donor. PCR was performed a second time for about 6 to 11 cycles using a sample-barcoded 5' primer and a J-beta primer mix. Using its own MiXCR run on the 5' RACE reads, TCRdb lists one record per CDR3 protein. The repertoire holds some 1.1 million distinct CDR3 sequences, with more than 30% as singletons. The data are from a study of blood T cells in healthy people across ages.

The gene calls are TRBV9 and TRBJ2-3; a weak D match, TRBD2 (7 bases). This TCR was recovered from a man between 18 and 35 years old in good health. Material for sequencing was blood. As DNA, the CDR3 is TGTGCCAGCAGCGCCGGAGAGGGGGGGGCCTATAGCACAGATACGCAGTATTTT. It is translated as CASSAGEGGAYSTDTQYF.